The clone carrying this TCR beta chain showed up just once. Its antigen is not known. The sample belongs to a study of cytomegalovirus exposure and HLA in healthy donors. The wider study: The 90 to 150 validation repertoires, a later analysis reported, used the same platform as the approximately 650 first-cohort repertoires.

Study-wide findings and caveats: Under in vitro conditions, three CMV-associated chains were confirmed as specific for CMV antigens. As was reported, the classifier diagnosed cytomegalovirus status with high specificity and sensitivity.

Germline V gene sequence: CDR1 MNHNS, CDR2 SASEGT. The V end lost 1 base, the J end lost 3 bases, and 7 bases lay between the germline ends. The CDR3 extends over 14 amino acids. Produced via immunoSEQ multiplex PCR; TCRdb's table is partial and in-frame only. The sample yields approximately 210,000 clones, around nine tenths seen once. The donors formed part of the 120-subject validation cohort, distinct from the roughly 660-subject first cohort. This TCR was recovered from a young woman in good health and CMV-seronegative. The V call is TRBV6-1, the J call TRBJ1-5; D is ambiguous. The sample consisted of PBMCs. This CDR3 reads CASSEGQANQPQHF. The CDR3 region has the DNA TGTGCCAGCAGTGAAGGGCAGGCCAATCAGCCCCAGCATTTT.